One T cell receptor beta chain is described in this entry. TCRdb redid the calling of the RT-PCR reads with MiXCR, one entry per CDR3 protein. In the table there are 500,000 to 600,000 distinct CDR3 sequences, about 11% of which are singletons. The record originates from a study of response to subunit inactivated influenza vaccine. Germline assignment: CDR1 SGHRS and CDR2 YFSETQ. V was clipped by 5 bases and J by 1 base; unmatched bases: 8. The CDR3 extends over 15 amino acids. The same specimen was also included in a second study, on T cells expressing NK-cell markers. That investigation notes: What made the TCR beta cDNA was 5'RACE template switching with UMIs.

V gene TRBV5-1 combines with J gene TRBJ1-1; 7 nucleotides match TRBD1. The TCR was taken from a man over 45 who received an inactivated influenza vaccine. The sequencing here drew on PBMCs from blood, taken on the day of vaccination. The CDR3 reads CASRAQAGGNTEAFF. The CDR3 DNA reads TGCGCCAGCAGAGCACAAGCAGGGGGGAACACTGAAGCTTTCTTT.